These 2 T cell receptor beta chains came from one sample sequenced in a study of control samples from healthy donors and cancer patients. Using immunoSEQ multiplex PCR, the repertoire was profiled, and TCRdb retains in-frame clones only, with some absent. The sample lists approximately 100,000 clones; about 86% were seen once. The material sequenced was blood. The receptors were sampled from a man aged 30 to 45 in good health.

The chain has TRBV5-1 and TRBJ2-2; possible D gene TRBD1, 6 bases. V was trimmed by 0 bases and J by 0 bases, leaving 9 bases between them. This CDR3 contains 16 residues. Germline-derived CDR1 and CDR2 are SGHRS and YFSETQ. CDR3 sequence reads: CASSLAGTTNTGELFF. The CDR3 region has the DNA TGCGCCAGCAGCTTGGCCGGGACAACGAACACCGGGGAGCTGTTTTTT. Combining the CDR3 with reference TRBV5-1 and TRBJ2-2 gives the whole variable domain KAGVTQTPRYLIKTRGQQVTLSCSPISGHRSVSWYQQTPGQGLQFLFEYFSETQRNKGNFPGRFSGRQFSNSRSEMNVSTLELGDSALYLCASSLAGTTNTGELFFGEGSRLTVL.

This clone was recorded only once. This chain uses TRBV7-3 with TRBJ1-1, with D tentatively TRBD1 (5 bases). The CDR3 is made up of 13 amino acids. Germline V CDR1 and CDR2: SGHTA, FQGTGA. The ends were cut back, 5 bases at V and 3 bases at J, with 10 bases in the middle. This CDR3 is CASSIQEDTEAFF. As DNA, the CDR3 is TGTGCCAGCAGCATACAGGAGGACACTGAAGCTTTCTTT.